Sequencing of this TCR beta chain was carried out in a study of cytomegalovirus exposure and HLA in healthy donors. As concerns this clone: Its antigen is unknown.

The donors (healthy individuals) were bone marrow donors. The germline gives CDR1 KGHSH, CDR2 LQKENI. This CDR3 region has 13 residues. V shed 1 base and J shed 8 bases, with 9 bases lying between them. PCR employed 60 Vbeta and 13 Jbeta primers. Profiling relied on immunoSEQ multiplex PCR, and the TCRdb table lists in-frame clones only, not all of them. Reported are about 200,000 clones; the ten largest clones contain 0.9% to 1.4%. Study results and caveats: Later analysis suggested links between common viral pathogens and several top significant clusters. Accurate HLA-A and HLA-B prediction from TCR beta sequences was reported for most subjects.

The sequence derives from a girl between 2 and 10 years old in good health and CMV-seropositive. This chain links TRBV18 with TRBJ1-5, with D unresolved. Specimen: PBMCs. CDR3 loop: CASSPQALEPQHF. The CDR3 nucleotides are TGTGCCAGCTCACCACAAGCGTTGGAGCCCCAGCATTTT. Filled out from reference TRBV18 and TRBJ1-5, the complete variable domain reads NAGVMQNPRHLVRRRGQEARLRCSPMKGHSHVYWYRQLPEEGLKFMVYLQKENIIDESGMPKERFSAEFPKEGPSILRIQQVVRGDSAAYFCASSPQALEPQHFGDGTRLSIL.